This paragraph reports one T cell receptor (beta chain). Its antigen is unknown. Only in-frame clones appear in the TCRdb table, and some are missing; sequencing was by immunoSEQ multiplex PCR. The data contain about 130,000 clones, about 92% of them seen just once; the ten biggest clones take up around 0.15%. This entry belongs to a study of graft-versus-host responses after intestinal transplantation. The V and J ends lost 5 bases and 5 bases respectively, with 9 bases between them. The length of the CDR3 is 12 residues. CDR1 and CDR2 from the germline V gene are MNHEY and SVGAGI. The sequence was collected from a human donor who received an intestinal transplant. The chain joins TRBV6-5 to TRBJ1-2; D is uncertain. This material consisted of unstimulated CD4+ T cells sorted from spleen or lymph node cells, taken before intestinal transplant. The CDR3 DNA is TGTGCCAGCAGTGAATTGTCGTATGGCTACACCTTC. As protein: CASSELSYGYTF.